This TCR beta chain was sequenced during a study of blood T cell repertoires in COVID-19. About the research overall: Italy, Spain and the United States were the sources of the convalescent and acute COVID-19 samples. Sources were T cells, B-cell-depleted T cells, or PBMCs; the material itself was cDNA or gDNA.

Per the original data handling: It was from reference gene primer amplification that nucleated cell counts were estimated. Using immunoSEQ multiplex PCR, the repertoire was profiled, and TCRdb retains in-frame clones only, with some absent. That table supplies the V and J calls and clone size; D and trimming were determined from the DNA. The table includes about 160,000 clones, about 74% detected once. This clone turned up a few times. The CDR3 loop spans 16 amino acids. CDR1 is SEHNR and CDR2 is FQNEAQ in the germline V gene (reference sequence). Trimming left V 5 bases short and J 6 bases short, with 20 bases between.

What was sequenced was peripheral blood. The chain employs TRBV7-9 and TRBJ1-5; D is uncertain. The receptor was derived from a man in his sixties with acute or convalescent COVID-19. The CDR3 DNA follows: TGTGCCAGCAGCGTTCCGATTGAGGAGTGGATTCAGCCCCAGCATTTT. As protein: CASSVPIEEWIQPQHF.